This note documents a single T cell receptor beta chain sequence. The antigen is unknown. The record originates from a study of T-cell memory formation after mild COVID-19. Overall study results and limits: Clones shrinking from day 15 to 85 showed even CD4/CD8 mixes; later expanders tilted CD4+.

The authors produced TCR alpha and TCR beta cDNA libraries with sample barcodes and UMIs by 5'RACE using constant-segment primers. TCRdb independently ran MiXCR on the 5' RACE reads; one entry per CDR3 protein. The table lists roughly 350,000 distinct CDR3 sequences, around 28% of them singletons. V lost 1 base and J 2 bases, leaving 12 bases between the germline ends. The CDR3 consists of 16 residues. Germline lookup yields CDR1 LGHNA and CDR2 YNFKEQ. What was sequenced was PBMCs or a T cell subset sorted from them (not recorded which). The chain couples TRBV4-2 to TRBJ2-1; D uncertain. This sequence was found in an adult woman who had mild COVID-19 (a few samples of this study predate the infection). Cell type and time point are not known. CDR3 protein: CASSQGGGRAYNEQFF. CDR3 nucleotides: TGTGCCAGCAGCCAAGGTGGCGGTAGGGCCTACAATGAGCAGTTCTTC.